Below, one TCR beta chain is given with its context. These data originate in a study of glioma-infiltrating T cells after dendritic cell vaccination. Generated by immunoSEQ multiplex PCR, the TCRdb table keeps only in-frame clones and is missing some. The table records fewer than 50,000 clones, 85% of them present only once. Germline V gives CDR1 SQVTM, CDR2 ANQGSEA. V was cut by 7 bases and J by 7 bases, with 13 bases left in between. CDR3 size: 11 residues. This receptor was taken from a human donor with glioblastoma. Sequencing was performed on blood, taken before dendritic cell vaccination. The V and J genes are TRBV29-1 and TRBJ1-2; weak D call: TRBD1 (6 bases). CDR3 region: CSASGGAGYTF. The CDR3 DNA sequence: TGCAGCGCCTCTGGGGGGGCTGGCTACACCTTC.